This T cell receptor (beta chain) was documented in a study of cytomegalovirus exposure and HLA in healthy donors (dated by TCRdb to about 2017). Study-wide context: An earlier analysis of 587 of the donors reported 250 to 350 Gb of sequence data and approximately 120 million unique TCR beta sequences obtained from around 170 million T cells. An early release covering around 630 HLA-typed donors comprised 300 to 350 gigabases of sequencing data and around 80 million unique TCR sequences. Among the roughly 400 genotyped donors, around 81% belonged to the genetic ancestry cluster associated with self-reported Caucasian donors. The study was designed to test whether signatures of past pathogen exposure could be identified by cataloging public T cell receptors. Using immunosequencing, the study profiled T cell repertoires from 640 or so subjects and related those repertoires to cytomegalovirus serostatus. Besides the first cohort of about 730 subjects, a separate validation cohort made up of 90 to 150 different subjects was used. The study combined high-throughput TCR immunosequencing, statistical association of individual TCRs with disease status, and machine learning to predict cytomegalovirus infection status. A later analysis re-examined previously published TCR beta repertoires from several hundred donors and added high-resolution HLA genotyping to investigate patterns of TCR occurrence. The later analysis used no new phenotypic data to find candidate immune exposures, relying instead on TCR beta sequences and their occurrence across donors. An earlier analysis of 587 of the donors applied high-throughput TCR beta sequencing to assess whether each TCR beta V gene segment acted as functional or pseudogenic. Donor age, sex, ethnicity and CMV serostatus were compiled alongside the repertoire data. A later genetic analysis took genome-wide SNP genotypes for about 55% of the 666 donors and used that subset as a discovery cohort. Every discovery cohort repertoire had been produced on one sequencing platform. Both class I and class II loci were covered by HLA typing, at four-digit resolution. The number of typed donors differed by locus: roughly 620-640 for A, B, C, DRB1 and DQB1; some 540 for DQA1; about 600 for DPA1; and some 450 for DPB1. Several DR-DQ haplotypes were handled as single units for association and clustering, since linkage in the cohort was strong. Across around 400 genotyped donors of the cohort, an average of about 240,000 unique TCR beta nucleotide sequences per donor were sequenced, and roughly 20% of those sequences were non-productive.

The cohort consisted of 650 to 850 healthy bone marrow donors. At the time of sampling, every cohort member was nominally healthy, though immune exposures that went unrecorded were likely present. The donor was CMV seronegative and belonged to the group of around 400 seronegative cohort members. Every donor gave a peripheral blood sample, and the peripheral blood mononuclear cells from that sample were used for TCR beta sequencing. Genomic DNA extraction from the blood cell samples was performed with the Qiagen DNeasy Blood Extraction Kit. Points on this clone: Its antigen is currently not known. No base-level quality is on record; no much larger clone is a single base apart.

The research as a whole found: Because counts were too low, some 17 rarely observed V segments, including chromosome 9 orphons, were left out of the earlier analysis of 587 of the donors. The cohort was sequenced for TCR beta chains only, and without alpha or paired-chain data the features that could be detected were limited. Because HLA typing was missing for some donors at each locus, association tests included only the typed subset. A few of the identified cytomegalovirus-associated TCR beta chains were confirmed in vitro to be specific for cytomegalovirus antigens. When HLA alleles, especially DR and DQ, strongly co-occurred, TCR associations were difficult to assign to individual alleles. Some IMGT-functional V segments, including TRBV6-2 and TRBV6-3, could not be told apart with the 87-base-pair reads, so those segments were excluded. Most TCR sequences were seen in very few donors, while some public TCRs were found in many individuals. A later genetic analysis reported fewer N-insertions in productive TCRs among donors in an Asian-associated ancestry cluster than the roughly 670-donor mean. Most CMV-associated TCR beta chains appeared to be HLA-restricted in a later analysis, and the HLA associations seemed to be driven largely by CMV exposure. Roughly uniform sequencing depth across donors was assumed in presence/absence analyses, although this assumption may not hold. Specific HLA alleles were associated with around 18,000 TCR beta sequences at a false discovery rate of 0.05 in a later analysis. In a later analysis, HLA-associated TCR beta chains were found to be more clonally expanded and to have lower generation probabilities than equally common non-associated chains. The only immune exposure information available for the cohort was CMV serostatus. According to a later analysis, parvovirus B19, influenza, CMV and Epstein-Barr virus appeared linked to several top co-occurrence clusters. A total of 150 or so TCR beta chains were listed by the study as associated with cytomegalovirus. In a later genetic analysis, a missense DCLRE1C variant was associated with V-gene and J-gene trimming of TCR beta chains, and the association was replicated in an independent cohort. The authors suggested that the approach could potentially be generalized to other disease states and immunological phenotypes. A further reported finding was that TCR beta sequences accurately predicted the HLA-A and HLA-B alleles for most subjects in the first cohort. The classifier was reported to diagnose cytomegalovirus status with high specificity and sensitivity in both the original and validation cohorts. A group of highly shared sequence variants was considered likely to be a technical artifact of the sequencing pipeline. In a later analysis, the rate of TCR association differed among HLA loci, with DRB1 alleles having the most associated TCRs and HLA-C alleles having the fewest. Correlated functional status among segregating V segments might be attributable to linkage disequilibrium, but an unknown experimental factor could not be ruled out. In an earlier analysis of 587 of the donors, most TCR beta V segments appeared in productive rearrangements about 87% or about 30% of the time, broadly matching IMGT annotations.

CDR1 MDHEN and CDR2 SYDVKM were looked up in the germline V gene. From its cysteine to its phenylalanine, the CDR3 spans 15 amino acids. Just the 45-base CDR3 DNA is kept, in frame starting at base 1. Trimming leaves V shorter by 5 bases and J shorter by 3 bases, with the junction holding 6 bases beyond the gene matches. Library preparation was by the immunoSEQ multiplex PCR assay. For the multiplex PCR, a mixture combining 60 forward primers for TCR Vbeta segments and 13 reverse primers for TCR Jbeta segments was used. Amplification of the CDR3 region of rearranged TCR beta genes was performed with a multiplex PCR assay on genomic DNA. The Illumina HiSeq System was used to sequence the amplified TCR beta libraries as 87-base-pair reads. From the authors' description of their analysis: A later analysis tallied around 87 million unique TCR beta chains across the approximately 670 repertoires, and about 12 million of those chains were shared by two or more donors. Raw reads were error-corrected and collapsed into unique sequences with a nearest-neighbor algorithm that merged closely related sequences to remove PCR and sequencing errors. CDR3 sequences were aligned to IMGT reference sequences to assign V, D and J gene segments. For a sequence to be retained, a match of at least six nucleotides was required to both a V gene segment and a J gene segment. A rearrangement counted as productive if the CDR3 had no stop codons and remained in frame with V and J, and every other rearrangement counted as non-productive. Following IMGT convention, CDR3 was defined as the stretch from the second conserved V-encoded cysteine to the conserved J-encoded phenylalanine. In an earlier analysis of 500 to 650 of the donors, sequences lacking an unambiguous match to a single V gene segment were excluded. In an earlier analysis of some 590 of the donors, a V segment was called functional when productive rearrangements were above 56.7%, and segregating when the standard deviation between donors exceeded 5%. A statistical classification framework was built to diagnose cytomegalovirus status from the catalog of TCR beta chain sequences. V and J gene assignment, in a later analysis, came from comparing TCR nucleotide sequences with IMGT/GENE-DB human TR gene sequences. In a later analysis, CDR3 sequences and most-parsimonious VDJ recombination scenarios were assigned using the TCRdist pipeline. In a later analysis, every TCR beta chain was defined by the combination of its CDR3 amino acid sequence and its V-gene family, and reads without a unique V-gene family were dropped. To address suspected cross-contamination and a sequencing artifact, a later analysis removed under 600 highly shared, low-generation-probability nucleotide sequences. In a later analysis, a clonal expansion index was calculated for each public chain from normalized within-repertoire ranks of inferred template counts. Generation probabilities in a later analysis came from a VDJ recombination model fitted to out-of-frame rearrangements, and those results were checked against IGoR. Hypergeometric tests were used in a later analysis to score TCR-TCR, TCR-HLA and TCR-CMV co-occurrence, with a repertoire-size bias correction applied to the TCR pairs. False discovery rates were estimated in a later analysis by permuting HLA or CMV assignments 20 times. In a later analysis, co-occurring TCRs were grouped using DBSCAN, and TCRdist sequence similarity was added for clustering within HLA-allele-positive subsets. Repertoires with fewer than 30,000 or more than 120,000 public chains, plus five repertoires with anomalous nucleotide sharing, were excluded from co-occurrence clustering. TCRdb retrieved this table from immuneACCESS and kept in-frame rearrangements only. Not all clones are present; in checked studies, unresolved V genes account for under half, and no reason is known for the remainder. That table furnishes V, J and clone size, whereas the DNA furnished D and trimming. The sample table holds about 70,000 clones, of which around 86% were seen once. The ten biggest clones cover 1.5% to 2% of the sample.

The sequence joins TRBV28 to TRBJ2-7; TRBD1 fits 11 bases in the junction. The sequence was obtained from a woman in her twenties or thirties in good health and CMV-seronegative. Material: PBMCs. The CDR3 has the sequence CASSGWTGGLYEQYF. The DNA sequence is given as TGTGCCAGCAGTGGATGGACAGGGGGCCTCTACGAGCAGTACTTC. The CDR3, completed at both ends by the reference TRBV28 and TRBJ2-7 genes, gives the full variable domain DVKVTQSSRYLVKRTGEKVFLECVQDMDHENMFWYRQDPGLGLRLIYFSYDVKMKEKGDIPEGYSVSREKKERFSLILESASTNQTSMYLCASSGWTGGLYEQYFGPGTRLTVT.